A single sample gave rise to the 9 T cell receptor beta chains below, sequenced in a study of OX40 agonist ivuxolimab in advanced cancers. The data were produced by immunoSEQ multiplex PCR, yet TCRdb's version contains in-frame clones alone and is incomplete. This sample has approximately 58,000 clones, with roughly 85% found just once. Sequencing used CD4+ or CD8+ T cells sorted from blood, obtained in a trial of the OX40 agonist ivuxolimab. These receptors were taken from an adult with an advanced solid tumor such as melanoma, head and neck, liver or kidney cancer.

This clone has only one observation. V gene TRBV19 combines with J gene TRBJ2-3, with TRBD2 matching over 11 bases. The CDR3 spans 16 residues. Germline V CDR1 and CDR2: LNHDA, SQIVND (reference sequence). V gave up 5 bases and J gave up 2 bases; unmatched junction bases: 6. The CDR3 DNA reads as TGTGCCAGTAGTGTGACTAGCGGGGTCATCACAGATACGCAGTATTTT. As protein: CASSVTSGVITDTQYF.

The gene calls are TRBV5-4 and TRBJ2-7, with 9 nucleotides matching TRBD1. From germline, CDR1 is SGHNT and CDR2 YYREEE (reference sequence). V was clipped by 3 bases and J by 1 base; unmatched bases: 8. The CDR3 spans 16 residues. The CDR3 bases are TGTGCCAGCAGCTCGGAACGAGGACAGGGGTCCTACGAGCAGTACTTC. It codes for CASSSERGQGSYEQYF. The full variable domain, its missing parts supplied by reference TRBV5-4 and TRBJ2-7, is ETGVTQSPTHLIKTRGQQVTLRCSSQSGHNTVSWYQQALGQGPQFIFQYYREEENGRGNFPPRFSGLQFPNYSSELNVNALELDDSALYLCASSSERGQGSYEQYFGPGTRLTVT.

The chain employs TRBV4-2 and TRBJ2-6, with 11 bases lining up with TRBD1. Trimming took 4 bases from V and 3 from J; bases not matched to a gene: 5. The CDR3 consists of 17 residues. The germline V gene has CDR1 LGHNA and CDR2 YNFKEQ. DNA for the CDR3: TGTGCCAGCAGCCCGGGGACAGGGGGTGGTGGGGCCAACGTCCTGACTTTC. This translates into CASSPGTGGGGANVLTF.

The gene calls are TRBV18 and TRBJ2-5; weak D call: TRBD1 (6 bases). Trimming stripped 6 bases from V and 7 bases from J, with 27 bases between. This CDR3 contains 17 residues. From germline, CDR1 is KGHSH and CDR2 LQKENI. The CDR3 here is CASSLSPGTTGSGTQYF. DNA of the CDR3: TGTGCCAGCTCTCTTTCACCGGGGACAACGGGTTCGGGGACCCAGTACTTC.

The J gene is TRBJ1-4, the V gene TRBV4-1; the match to TRBD1 covers 10 bases. Germline lookup yields CDR1 MGHRA and CDR2 YSYEKL. The V segment lost 10 bases and the J segment 7 bases; nucleotides outside the gene matches: 6. CDR3 length equals 13 residues. CDR3: CATKGQGFEKLFF. The CDR3 nucleotides are TGCGCCACCAAGGGACAGGGGTTTGAAAAACTGTTTTTT.

The CDR3 DNA follows: TGTGCCAGCAGCTTCAGACAGGATAGCGAGCAGTACTTC. Protein: CASSFRQDSEQYF. The chain links TRBV7-3 to TRBJ2-7, with a possible D match to TRBD1 (6 bases). The germline V and J ends were trimmed by 3 bases and 6 bases, with 12 bases remaining between them. This CDR3 has 13 amino acids. Germline V gene sequence: CDR1 SGHTA, CDR2 FQGTGA.

The chain couples TRBV15 to TRBJ2-3; D unresolved. CDR1 and CDR2 (germline): LNHNV, YYDKDF (reference sequence). CDR3 length: 16 amino acids. V was shortened by 2 bases and J by 6 bases, with 18 bases between the two germline ends. In DNA, the CDR3 is TGTGCCACCAGCAGAAGGACCGGTAGGGTCGACGATACGCAGTATTTT. Protein product: CATSRRTGRVDDTQYF.

V gene TRBV19 combines with J gene TRBJ2-6, with D hard to call. Germline lookup yields CDR1 LNHDA and CDR2 SQIVND (reference sequence). The CDR3 extends over 15 amino acids. The V gene lost 5 bases and the J gene lost 2 bases, with 10 bases spanning the gap. The CDR3 bases are TGTGCCAGTAGTGAACGGGCAGCTGGGGCCAACGTCCTGACTTTC. It encodes CASSERAAGANVLTF. Based on the CDR3 plus reference TRBV19 and TRBJ2-6, the full variable domain is DGGITQSPKYLFRKEGQNVTLSCEQNLNHDAMYWYRQDPGQGLRLIYYSQIVNDFQKGDIAEGYSVSREKKESFPLTVTSAQKNPTAFYLCASSERAAGANVLTFGAGSRLTVL.

The V gene is TRBV6-1, the J gene TRBJ2-5; 11 bases are a match to TRBD2. This CDR3 is 15 amino acids long. The germline V gene encodes CDR1 MNHNS and CDR2 SASEGT. V was pared by 3 bases and J by 5 bases, with 5 bases of the junction left unmatched. As DNA, the CDR3 is TGTGCCAGCAGTGACCTAGCGGGGGGCGTCGAGACCCAGTACTTC. It is translated as CASSDLAGGVETQYF.